The rows below give T cell receptor beta chains drawn from one sample of a study of blood T cells in healthy people across ages. Each CDR3 protein gets one entry after TCRdb re-called the 5' RACE reads with MiXCR. Of about 640,000 distinct CDR3 sequences in the sample, about 30% were seen once. Sequencing was done on a sample of blood. These receptors were collected from a woman at least 80 years old in good health. The CDR3 runs from the conserved cysteine through the conserved F or W. Fields, in order: V gene, clone size, D gene, CDR3 length, J gene, CDR3 DNA, CDR3 protein. D genes are given only for firm matches. Size is stated for part of the rows, as once, few or many counts, or as a class when the clone is expanded.

>TRBV20-1|few|.|16|TRBJ1-5
TGCAGTGCTAGAGATCCCGTTCGGGGACGCAATCAGCCCCAGCATTTT
CSARDPVRGRNQPQHF
>TRBV7-2|few|.|12|TRBJ1-1
TGTGCCAGCAGCTTACCGCACACTGAAGCTTTCTTT
CASSLPHTEAFF
>TRBV28|.|TRBD1|13|TRBJ1-1
TGTGCCTGCAGTGAATCACGACAGGGGATTGCTTTCTTT
CACSESRQGIAFF
>TRBV10-3|many|TRBD2|15|TRBJ2-7
TGTGCCATCGGAGGGAAGGCGGGGGTCCGGGGTGAGCAGTACTTC
CAIGGKAGVRGEQYF
>TRBV6-5|.|.|14|TRBJ1-5
TGTGCCAGCAGTTACGGGGGGCCGGATGGGCCCCAGCATTTT
CASSYGGPDGPQHF
>TRBV20-1|.|TRBD1|16|TRBJ2-3
TGCAGTGCGGGGGGGACAGGGACAACCTACACAGATACGCAGTATTTT
CSAGGTGTTYTDTQYF
>TRBV6-2/TRBV6-3|.|TRBD2|16|TRBJ2-1
TGTGCCAGCAGAAAATCCGGGACTAGATTCTACAATGAGCAGTTCTTC
CASRKSGTRFYNEQFF
>TRBV20-1|.|TRBD2|17|TRBJ2-3
TGCAGTGCTAGAGTGGGCAGCGGGGGATCTAGCACAGATACGCAGTATTTT
CSARVGSGGSSTDTQYF
>TRBV7-9|many|.|13|TRBJ1-4
TGTGCCAGCACACGAGGGTCCGGAGAGAAACTGTTTTTT
CASTRGSGEKLFF
>TRBV12-3/TRBV12-4|.|TRBD1|15|TRBJ1-2
TGTGCCAGCAGTAGACTGGGACAGGGCGTTTATGGCTACACCTTC
CASSRLGQGVYGYTF
>TRBV12-3/TRBV12-4|many|.|12|TRBJ2-6
TGTGCCAGCAGTTTCGGGGCCAACGTCCTGACTTTC
CASSFGANVLTF
>TRBV11-2|.|.|15|TRBJ2-1
TGTGCCAGCAGCTCCCCCGATAAGGGAGGCAATGAGCAGTTCTTC
CASSSPDKGGNEQFF
>TRBV6-2/TRBV6-3|.|.|13|TRBJ2-6
TGTGCCACACAGCCCTCTGGGGCCAGCGTCCTGACTTTC
CATQPSGASVLTF
>TRBV12-3/TRBV12-4|few|.|12|TRBJ2-7
TGTGCCAGCAGTTTTGTGGGGTACGAGCAGTACTTC
CASSFVGYEQYF
>TRBV20-1|.|TRBD1|14|TRBJ1-5
TGCAGTGCTAGAGGGACAGGGGCGTTTCAGCCCCAGCATTTT
CSARGTGAFQPQHF
>TRBV5-1|.|.|18|TRBJ2-2
TGCGCCAGCAGCTCCATTTCGCGACGGGTATCGGGCACCGGGGAGCTGTTTTTT
CASSSISRRVSGTGELFF
>TRBV20-1|.|.|10|TRBJ2-5
TGCAGTGCGGGAACCGAGACCCAGTACTTC
CSAGTETQYF
>TRBV7-2|.|.|15|TRBJ1-5
TGTGCCTGCAGCTTAGGGAGAGGTAGCAATCAGCCCCAGCATTTT
CACSLGRGSNQPQHF
>TRBV27|few|.|14|TRBJ1-1
TGTGCCAGCAGTTTAATGGGCTTGAACACTGAAGCTTTCTTT
CASSLMGLNTEAFF
>TRBV5-1|.|.|14|TRBJ2-1
TGCGCCAGCAGCTTGGATCTTGATCAAGGGACCCAGTTCTTC
CASSLDLDQGTQFF
>TRBV7-3|few|TRBD1|15|TRBJ1-5
TGTGCCAGCAGCGAAGGGACAGGGGGACAGGAGCCCCAGCATTTT
CASSEGTGGQEPQHF
>TRBV7-2|many|.|13|TRBJ1-2
TGTGCCAGCAGCCGAGTGGGGGGCCGGGGCTACACCTTC
CASSRVGGRGYTF
>TRBV6-5|many|.|16|TRBJ2-3
TGTGCCAGCAGTTACGGGAAGGGCCGGAACACAGATACGCAGTATTTT
CASSYGKGRNTDTQYF
>TRBV6-6|.|.|16|TRBJ1-3
TGTGCCAGCAGACCCTACTTGGACGACTCTGGAAACACCATATATTTT
CASRPYLDDSGNTIYF
>TRBV18|many|.|15|TRBJ2-1
TGTGCCAGCTCAAGTAGGGAGTCAAACTACGATGAGCAGTTCTTC
CASSSRESNYDEQFF
>TRBV6-4|many|TRBD2|13|TRBJ2-1
TGTGCCAGCAGTGACTCCGGGGGGGCTCAACAGTTCTTC
CASSDSGGAQQFF
>TRBV5-1|.|.|16|TRBJ1-1
TGCGCCAGCAGCTTGACACAGGGATCGTCCAACACTGAAGCTTTCTTT
CASSLTQGSSNTEAFF
>TRBV10-3|many|TRBD1|17|TRBJ2-1
TGTGCCATCAGTGACCAGTCCGGGACAGGGATCTACAATGAGCAGTTCTTC
CAISDQSGTGIYNEQFF
>TRBV10-3|many|.|16|TRBJ2-3
TGTGCCATCAGTGAAGGCGGTACCCCTAGCACAGATACGCAGTATTTT
CAISEGGTPSTDTQYF
>TRBV9|many|TRBD1|13|TRBJ1-6
TGTGCCAGCAGCCCAGGGGGTAATTCACCCCTCCACTTT
CASSPGGNSPLHF
>TRBV28|few|.|16|TRBJ2-6
TGTGCCAGCAGTTTGCCCTACAGGGCTGGGGCCAACGTCCTGACTTTC
CASSLPYRAGANVLTF
>TRBV9|many|.|14|TRBJ2-7
TGTGCCAGCAGCGTAGTTACTCAGGGGGGCGAGCAGTACTTC
CASSVVTQGGEQYF
>TRBV29-1|many|.|15|TRBJ2-3
TGCAGCGTTGAAGATCTTCCGACAGAAGCAGATACGCAGTATTTT
CSVEDLPTEADTQYF
>TRBV27|few|.|15|TRBJ2-1
TGTGCCAGCAGCTCGGACCAAAACGTTTACAATGAGCAGTTCTTC
CASSSDQNVYNEQFF
>TRBV5-4|.|.|15|TRBJ2-1
TGTGCCAGCAGCTGGTCCTCGAGCTCCTACAATGAGCAGTTCTTC
CASSWSSSSYNEQFF
>TRBV9|many|.|16|TRBJ2-3
TGTGCCAGCAGCGCCCTGGGGAGACTAGACACAGATACGCAGTATTTT
CASSALGRLDTDTQYF
>TRBV20-1|many|TRBD1|13|TRBJ2-7
TGCAGTGCTAAGGGACAGAGCTCCTACGAGCAGTACTTC
CSAKGQSSYEQYF
>TRBV3-1|.|.|12|TRBJ2-4
TGTGCCAGCAGCCAATTATACGGGGAGCAGTACTTC
CASSQLYGEQYF
>TRBV5-1|.|TRBD1|14|TRBJ1-1
TGCGTCAGCAGCTTATTTGTGGGGGGACAGGAAGCTTTCTTT
CVSSLFVGGQEAFF
>TRBV11-2|.|.|14|TRBJ1-2
TGTGCCAGCAGCCTGCACGGACTTAACTATGGCTACACCTTC
CASSLHGLNYGYTF
>TRBV4-2|many|.|17|TRBJ2-7
TGTGCCAGCAGCCAGCCCACGGACGCAAGGAGCTCCTACGAGCAGTACTTC
CASSQPTDARSSYEQYF
>TRBV7-6|many|.|14|TRBJ2-3
TGTGCCAGCAGCTTAAAGGCAGCCACAGATACGCAGTATTTT
CASSLKAATDTQYF
>TRBV5-1|many|.|15|TRBJ1-1
TGCGCCAGCAGCTTGGAGGCCGCCTTTAGCACTGAAGCTTTCTTT
CASSLEAAFSTEAFF
>TRBV28|.|TRBD1|12|TRBJ2-7
TGTGCCAGCACCGCAGGGGGTTACGAGCAGTACTTC
CASTAGGYEQYF
>TRBV29-1|many|TRBD1|16|TRBJ2-7
TGCAGCGTTGAAGGATCCGGGACAGGGGGGTCCTACGAGCAGTACTTC
CSVEGSGTGGSYEQYF